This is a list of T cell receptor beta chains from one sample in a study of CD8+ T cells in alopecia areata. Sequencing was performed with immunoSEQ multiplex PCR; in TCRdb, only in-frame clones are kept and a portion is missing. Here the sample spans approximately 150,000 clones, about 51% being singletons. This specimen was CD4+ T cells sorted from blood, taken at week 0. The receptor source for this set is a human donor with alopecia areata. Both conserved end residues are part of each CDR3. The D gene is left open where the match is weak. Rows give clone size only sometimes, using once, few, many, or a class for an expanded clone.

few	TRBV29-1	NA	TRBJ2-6	TGCAGCGTCGCAAAAGGGCCGGGGAGCTCTGGGGCCAACGTCCTGACTTTC	CSVAKGPGSSGANVLTF
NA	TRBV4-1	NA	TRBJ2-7	TGCGCCAGCAGCCAAGGAGGCTCCTACGAGCAGTACTTC	CASSQGGSYEQYF
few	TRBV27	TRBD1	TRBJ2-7	TGTGCCAGCAGCCGTCGGACAGGACTCTACGAGCAGTACTTC	CASSRRTGLYEQYF
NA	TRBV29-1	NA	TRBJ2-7	TGCAGCGTTGTAGCGGATGCCTACGAGCAGTACTTC	CSVVADAYEQYF
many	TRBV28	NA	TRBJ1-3	TGTGCCAGCAGCCCTAGGGGAAACACCATATATTTT	CASSPRGNTIYF
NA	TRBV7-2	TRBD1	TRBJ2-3	TGTGCCAGCAGCGGACAGGGGCGCGGGGCGCAGTATTTT	CASSGQGRGAQYF
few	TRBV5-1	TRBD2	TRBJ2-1	TGCGCCAGCAGCTTGCTTGCGGGAGGGACGGGCAATGAGCAGTTCTTC	CASSLLAGGTGNEQFF
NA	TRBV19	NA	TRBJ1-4	TGTGCCAGCCGGGAAATTACTAATGAAAAACTGTTTTTT	CASREITNEKLFF
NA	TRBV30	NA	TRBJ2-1	TGTGCCTGGAGGATAGGGGGGAGTAGCAGTGAGCAGTTCTTC	CAWRIGGSSSEQFF
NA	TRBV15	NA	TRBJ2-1	TGTGCCACCAGCACGAGAAGTTCCGGGCTGTGGAGCGATGAGCAGTTCTTC	CATSTRSSGLWSDEQFF
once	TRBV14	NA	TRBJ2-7	TGTGCCAGCAGCCAAGTCACGGTCTACGAGCAGTACTTC	CASSQVTVYEQYF
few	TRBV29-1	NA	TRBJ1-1	TGCAGCGTTGAAAGGGGACAAATGAACACTGAAGCTTTCTTT	CSVERGQMNTEAFF
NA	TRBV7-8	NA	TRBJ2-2	TGTGCCAGCCTATCTGACTGGCGGGGCACCGGGGAGCTGTTTTTT	CASLSDWRGTGELFF
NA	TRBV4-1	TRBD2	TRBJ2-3	TGCGCCAGCAGCCAAGGGAGGGGTGGGACTAGCGGAGATACGCAGTATTTT	CASSQGRGGTSGDTQYF
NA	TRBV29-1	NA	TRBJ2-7	TGCAGCGTTGGACGAGAGGCCTACGAGCAGTACTTC	CSVGREAYEQYF
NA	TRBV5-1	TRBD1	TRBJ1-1	TGCGCCAGCAGCTCGGGACAGTGGATGAACACTGAAGCTTTCTTT	CASSSGQWMNTEAFF
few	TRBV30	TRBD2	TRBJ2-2	TGTGCCTGGAGAACACGGGAGGCGAACACCGGGGAGCTGTTTTTT	CAWRTREANTGELFF
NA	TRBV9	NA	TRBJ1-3	TGTGCCAGCAGCGCCCTATCATTACAAGCTGGAAACACCATATATTTT	CASSALSLQAGNTIYF
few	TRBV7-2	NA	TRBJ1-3	TGTGCCAGCAGCCCAGGACGGTTCTCTGGAAACACCATATATTTT	CASSPGRFSGNTIYF
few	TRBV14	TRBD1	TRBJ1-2	TGTGCCAGCAGCCAAGGACAGGGAATTCCTGGCTACACCTTC	CASSQGQGIPGYTF
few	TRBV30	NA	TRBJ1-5	TGTGCCTGGAGTTCTGGGGATCAGCCCCAGCATTTT	CAWSSGDQPQHF
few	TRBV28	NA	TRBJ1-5	TGTGCCAGCAGTGAGTTCAGGGACGGTCAGCCCCAGCATTTT	CASSEFRDGQPQHF
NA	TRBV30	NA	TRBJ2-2	TGTGCCTGGAGTGAGAGAGGGAACGGGGAGCTGTTTTTT	CAWSERGNGELFF
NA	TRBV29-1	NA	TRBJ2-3	TGCAGCGCCGGGGGAGGGGGAGGCACAGATACGCAGTATTTT	CSAGGGGGTDTQYF
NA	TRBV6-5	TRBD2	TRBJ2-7	TGTGCCAGCAGTCACAGGACTAGCGGTACCTACGAGCAGTACTTC	CASSHRTSGTYEQYF
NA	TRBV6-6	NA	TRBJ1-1	TGTGCCAGCAGTCAGACTGACACTGAAGCTTTCTTT	CASSQTDTEAFF
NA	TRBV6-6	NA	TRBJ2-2	TGTGCCAGCAGCCCCCCTTCCGGGGAGCTGTTTTTT	CASSPPSGELFF
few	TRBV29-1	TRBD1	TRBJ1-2	TGCAGCGTTGGAACAGGGGGCGTACACCGGGGCTACACCTTC	CSVGTGGVHRGYTF
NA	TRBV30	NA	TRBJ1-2	TGTGCCTGGAGTCGGGGCAGCGAGCGAGATGGCTACACCTTC	CAWSRGSERDGYTF
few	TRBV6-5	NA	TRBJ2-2	TGTGCCAGCAGTAGGAATAGCCGTGGCACCGGGGAGCTGTTTTTT	CASSRNSRGTGELFF
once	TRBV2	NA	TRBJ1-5	TGTGCCAGCAGTCCGCAGGGGTATAGCAATCAGCCCCAGCATTTT	CASSPQGYSNQPQHF
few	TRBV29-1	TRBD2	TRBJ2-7	TGCAGCGCGACTAGCGGGAGATCCGAGCAGTACTTC	CSATSGRSEQYF
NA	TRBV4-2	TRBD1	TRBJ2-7	TGTGCCAGCAGCTTGGGACAGACCTACGAGCAGTACTTC	CASSLGQTYEQYF
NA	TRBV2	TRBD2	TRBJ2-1	TGTGCCAGCAGTGAAGATCGGCGGGAGGCCTCCTACAATGAGCAGTTCTTC	CASSEDRREASYNEQFF
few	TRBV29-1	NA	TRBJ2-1	TGCAGCGTTGAAGCGGGTATACGTTGGTTCTTC	CSVEAGIRWFF
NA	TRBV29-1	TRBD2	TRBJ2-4	TGCAGCGTTGAACTGGGGAGGGACATTCAGTACTTC	CSVELGRDIQYF
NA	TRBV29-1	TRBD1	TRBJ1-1	TGCAGCGGAGACAGGGGAAGTCCTGAAGCTTTCTTT	CSGDRGSPEAFF
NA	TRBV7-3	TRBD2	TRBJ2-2	TGTGCCAGCAGCTTAACTGGACTAGCGGGAACCGGGGAGCTGTTTTTT	CASSLTGLAGTGELFF
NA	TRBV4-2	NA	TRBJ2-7	TGTGCCAGCAGCCAAAATGCGGGCTCCTACGAGCAGTACTTC	CASSQNAGSYEQYF
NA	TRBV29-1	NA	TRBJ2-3	TGCAGCGCCAACGGAGTAAAGGGCCCCCCGGATACGCAGTATTTT	CSANGVKGPPDTQYF
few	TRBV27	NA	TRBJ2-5	TGTGCCAGCAGCCGAGGGGGGATTCAAGAGACCCAGTACTTC	CASSRGGIQETQYF
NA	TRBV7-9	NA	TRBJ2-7	TGTGCCAGCAGCCTAATCGCGGCAGGGGCTTCCTACGAGCAGTACTTC	CASSLIAAGASYEQYF
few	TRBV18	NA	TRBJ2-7	TGTGCCAGCTCACCCCGCGGCGTGGCCTACGAGCAGTACTTC	CASSPRGVAYEQYF
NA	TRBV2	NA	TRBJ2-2	TGTGCTTCGGTCCCCACTCTATCCGGGGAGCTGTTTTTT	CASVPTLSGELFF
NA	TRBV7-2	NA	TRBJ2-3	TGTGCCAGCAGCTTCGTCGGGGATGGCACAGATACGCAGTATTTT	CASSFVGDGTDTQYF
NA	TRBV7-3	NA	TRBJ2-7	TGTGCCAGCAGCGCTACAGCTGACTCCTACGAGCAGTACTTC	CASSATADSYEQYF
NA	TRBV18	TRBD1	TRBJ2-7	TGTGCCAGCTCCGCCAATTCCGGGACAGGGTCGGGCGAGCAGTACTTC	CASSANSGTGSGEQYF
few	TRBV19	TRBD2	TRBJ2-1	TGTGCCAGTAGAACGGGACTAGCAGCCTCCTACAATGAGCAGTTCTTC	CASRTGLAASYNEQFF
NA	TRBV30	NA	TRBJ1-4	TGTGCCTGGAGTGAAACGGGTGCAACTAATGAAAAACTGTTTTTT	CAWSETGATNEKLFF